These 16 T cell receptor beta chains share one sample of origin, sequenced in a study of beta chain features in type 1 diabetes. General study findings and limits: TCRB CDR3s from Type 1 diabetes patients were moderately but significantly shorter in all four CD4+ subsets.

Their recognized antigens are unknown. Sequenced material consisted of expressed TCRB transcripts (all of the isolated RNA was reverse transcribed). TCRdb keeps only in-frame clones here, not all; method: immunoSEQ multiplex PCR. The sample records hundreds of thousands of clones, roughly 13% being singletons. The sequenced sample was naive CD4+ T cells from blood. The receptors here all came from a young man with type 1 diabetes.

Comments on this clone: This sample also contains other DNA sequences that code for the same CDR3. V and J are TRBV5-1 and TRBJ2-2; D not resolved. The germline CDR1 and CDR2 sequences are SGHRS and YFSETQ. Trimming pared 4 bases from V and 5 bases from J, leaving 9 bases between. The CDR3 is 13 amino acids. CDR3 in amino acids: CASSLAETGELFF. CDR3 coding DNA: TGCGCCAGCAGCCTGGCAGAAACCGGGGAGCTGTTTTTT.

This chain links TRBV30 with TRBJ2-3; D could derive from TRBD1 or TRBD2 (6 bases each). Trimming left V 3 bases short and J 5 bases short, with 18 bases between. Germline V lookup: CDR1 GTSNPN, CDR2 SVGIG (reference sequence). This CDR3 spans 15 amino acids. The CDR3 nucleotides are TGTGCCTGGAGCTTCAATAGCGGAGGGGGAGATACGCAGTATTTT. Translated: CAWSFNSGGGDTQYF.

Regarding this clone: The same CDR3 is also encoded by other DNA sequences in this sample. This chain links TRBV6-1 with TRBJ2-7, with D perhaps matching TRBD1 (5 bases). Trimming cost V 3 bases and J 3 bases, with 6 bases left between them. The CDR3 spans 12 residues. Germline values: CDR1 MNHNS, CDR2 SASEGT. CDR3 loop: CASSEQGYEQYF. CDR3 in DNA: TGTGCCAGCAGTGAGCAGGGCTACGAGCAGTACTTC.

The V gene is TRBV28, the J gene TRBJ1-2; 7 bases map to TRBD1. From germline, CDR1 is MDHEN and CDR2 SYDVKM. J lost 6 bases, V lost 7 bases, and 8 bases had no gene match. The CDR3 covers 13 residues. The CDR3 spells CASTRTDRDGYTF. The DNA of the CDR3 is TGTGCCAGCACCCGCACAGACAGGGATGGCTACACCTTC.

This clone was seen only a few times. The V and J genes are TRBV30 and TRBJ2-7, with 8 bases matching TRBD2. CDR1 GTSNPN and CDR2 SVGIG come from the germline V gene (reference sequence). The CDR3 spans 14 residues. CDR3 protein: CAGRGGPVYFEQYF. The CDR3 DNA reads TGTGCTGGACGGGGGGGGCCGGTTTATTTCGAGCAGTACTTC.

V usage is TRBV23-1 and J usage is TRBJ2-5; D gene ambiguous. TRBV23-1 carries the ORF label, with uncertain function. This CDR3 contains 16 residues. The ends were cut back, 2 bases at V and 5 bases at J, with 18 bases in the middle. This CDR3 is CASSQVFRDVVETQYF. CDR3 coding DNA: TGCGCCAGCAGTCAAGTCTTCAGAGACGTGGTGGAGACCCAGTACTTC.

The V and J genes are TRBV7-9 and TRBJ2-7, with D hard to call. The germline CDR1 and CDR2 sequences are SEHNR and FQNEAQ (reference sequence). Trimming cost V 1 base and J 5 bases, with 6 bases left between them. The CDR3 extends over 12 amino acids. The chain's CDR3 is CASSLEQHEQYF. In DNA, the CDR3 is TGTGCCAGCAGCTTAGAACAGCACGAGCAGTACTTC.

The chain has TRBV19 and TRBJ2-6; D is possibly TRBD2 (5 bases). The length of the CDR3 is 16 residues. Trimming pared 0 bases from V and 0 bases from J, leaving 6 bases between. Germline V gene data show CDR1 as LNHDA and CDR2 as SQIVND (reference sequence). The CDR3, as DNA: TGTGCCAGTAGTATAGACCGGGACTCTGGGGCCAACGTCCTGACTTTC. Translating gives CASSIDRDSGANVLTF.

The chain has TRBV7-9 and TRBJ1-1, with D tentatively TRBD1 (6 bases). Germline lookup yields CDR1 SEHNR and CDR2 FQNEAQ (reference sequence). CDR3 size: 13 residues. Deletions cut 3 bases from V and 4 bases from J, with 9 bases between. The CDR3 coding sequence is TGTGCCAGCAGCTTTCAGGGGAGCACTGAAGCTTTCTTT. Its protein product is CASSFQGSTEAFF.

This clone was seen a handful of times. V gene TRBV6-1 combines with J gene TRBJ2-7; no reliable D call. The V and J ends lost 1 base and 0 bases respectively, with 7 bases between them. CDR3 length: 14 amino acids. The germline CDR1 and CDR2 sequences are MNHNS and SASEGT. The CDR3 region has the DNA TGTGCCAGCAGTGAAGGTGACACCTCCTACGAGCAGTACTTC. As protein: CASSEGDTSYEQYF.

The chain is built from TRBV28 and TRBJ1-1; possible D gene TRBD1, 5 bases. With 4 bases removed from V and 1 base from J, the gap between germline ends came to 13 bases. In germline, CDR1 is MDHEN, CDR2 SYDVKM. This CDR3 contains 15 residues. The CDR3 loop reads CASSSPGRTNTEAFF. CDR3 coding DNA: TGTGCCAGCAGTTCTCCAGGGAGGACGAACACTGAAGCTTTCTTT.

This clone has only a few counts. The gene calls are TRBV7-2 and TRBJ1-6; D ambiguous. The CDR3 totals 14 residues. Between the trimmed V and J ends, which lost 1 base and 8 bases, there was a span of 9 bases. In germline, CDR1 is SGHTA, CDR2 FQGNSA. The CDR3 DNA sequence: TGTGCCAGCAGCTTAGTGTGGCCGGATTCACCCCTCCACTTT. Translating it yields CASSLVWPDSPLHF.

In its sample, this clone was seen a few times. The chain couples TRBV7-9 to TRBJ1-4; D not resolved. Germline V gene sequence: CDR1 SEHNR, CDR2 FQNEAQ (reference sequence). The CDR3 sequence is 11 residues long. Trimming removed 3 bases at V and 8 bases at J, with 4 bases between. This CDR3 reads CASSFEEKLFF. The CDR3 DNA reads TGTGCCAGCAGCTTTGAAGAAAAACTGTTTTTT.

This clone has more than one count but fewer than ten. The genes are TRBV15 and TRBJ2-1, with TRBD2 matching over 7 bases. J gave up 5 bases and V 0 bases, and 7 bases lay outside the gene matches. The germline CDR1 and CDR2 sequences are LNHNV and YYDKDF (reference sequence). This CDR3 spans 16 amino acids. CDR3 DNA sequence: TGTGCCACCAGCAGAGATTATACTAGCGCAGACAATGAGCAGTTCTTC. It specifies CATSRDYTSADNEQFF.

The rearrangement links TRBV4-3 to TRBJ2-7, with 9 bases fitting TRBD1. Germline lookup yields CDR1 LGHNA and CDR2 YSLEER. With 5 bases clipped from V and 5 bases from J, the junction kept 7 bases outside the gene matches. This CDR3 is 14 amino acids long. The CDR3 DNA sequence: TGCGCCAGCAGCAAGGGACAGGGCGTCCACGAGCAGTACTTC. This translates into CASSKGQGVHEQYF.

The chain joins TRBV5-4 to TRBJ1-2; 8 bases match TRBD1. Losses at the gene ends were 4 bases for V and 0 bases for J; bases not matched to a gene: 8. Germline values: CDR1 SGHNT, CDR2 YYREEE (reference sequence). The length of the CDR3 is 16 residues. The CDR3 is CASSRSTGGANYGYTF. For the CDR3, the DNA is TGTGCCAGCAGCCGGAGTACAGGGGGAGCTAACTATGGCTACACCTTC.